This T cell receptor (beta chain) was sequenced during a study of OX40 agonist ivuxolimab in advanced cancers. The CDR3 runs to 11 residues. V shed 6 bases and J 12 bases; nucleotides not matched to a gene: 4. CDR1 and CDR2 from the germline V gene are MGHDK and SYGVNS. Repertoires were generated with immunoSEQ multiplex PCR, while TCRdb's copy carries only in-frame clones and drops some. This table has about 47,000 clones, 80% to 90% appearing once. This specimen consisted of CD4+ or CD8+ T cells sorted from blood, obtained in a trial of the OX40 agonist ivuxolimab. This clonotype was obtained from an adult with an advanced solid tumor such as melanoma, head and neck, liver or kidney cancer. This chain links TRBV25-1 with TRBJ2-5; 10 bases are a match to TRBD1. The CDR3 bases are TGTGCCAGCAGCGGAGGGACAGGGGAGTACTTC. Its protein is CASSGGTGEYF.